Below, 17 T cell receptor beta chains from the same sample are listed, as sequenced in a study of T-cell reconstitution after alpha-beta-depleted transplantation in children. Unique molecular identifiers featured in how the TCRbeta library was prepared. TCRdb re-called the PCR reads with MiXCR, one entry per CDR3 protein. The sample contains about 600,000 distinct CDR3 sequences, about 11% of which appear only once. Sequenced here: PBMCs from the stem cell graft donor, sampled from the stem cell graft. The receptors derive from a human donor who donated a stem cell graft to a child with acute myeloid leukemia.

There are a few counts of this clonotype. This chain links TRBV7-8 with TRBJ2-3; 16 nucleotides align to TRBD2. Germline V gives CDR1 SGHVS, CDR2 FQNEAQ. The CDR3 has 18 amino acids. The ends lost 6 bases at V and 6 bases at J; junction bases unmatched: 12. The CDR3 loop reads CASRLYSGLAGGTDTQYF. For the CDR3, the DNA is TGTGCCAGCAGATTATATTCGGGACTAGCGGGAGGGACGGATACGCAGTATTTT.

The rearrangement links TRBV7-9 to TRBJ2-1; the D gene is possibly TRBD1 (5 bases). CDR1 and CDR2 from the germline V gene are SEHNR and FQNEAQ (reference sequence). V lost 2 bases and J 2 bases, leaving 13 bases between the germline ends. The CDR3 runs to 16 residues. CDR3 nucleotides: TGTGCCAGCAGCTTAAGTGCAGGGATACCCTACAATGAGCAGTTCTTC. Translated, it gives CASSLSAGIPYNEQFF.

The chain has TRBV20-1 and TRBJ1-1, with D unclear. The V end lost 5 bases, the J end lost 2 bases, and 12 bases lay between the germline ends. The CDR3 has 13 residues. Germline CDR1 is DFQATT and CDR2 is SNEGSKA (reference sequence). CDR3 DNA: TGCAGTGCTTCATCCCAGGTCAACACTGAAGCTTTCTTT. Translating gives CSASSQVNTEAFF.

This clonotype has at least ten counts. The chain joins TRBV29-1 to TRBJ2-3; 7 nucleotides agree with TRBD2. The germline V gene has CDR1 SQVTM and CDR2 ANQGSEA. CDR3 length: 16 amino acids. V shed 1 base, J shed 4 bases, and the junction held 11 bases outside the gene matches. CDR3 amino acids: CSVEGPKREGSDTQYF. In nucleotides, the CDR3 is TGCAGCGTTGAAGGGCCCAAGCGGGAAGGGTCAGATACGCAGTATTTT.

Ten or more counts support this clonotype. This chain links TRBV7-2 with TRBJ1-1; no reliable D call. Between the trimmed V and J ends, which lost 5 bases and 1 base, there was a span of 11 bases. Germline values: CDR1 SGHTA, CDR2 FQGNSA. The CDR3 contains 14 residues. This CDR3 reads CASSATHGNTEAFF. In DNA form, the CDR3 reads TGTGCCAGCAGCGCCACACACGGGAACACTGAAGCTTTCTTT.

This clonotype was counted at least ten times. This chain uses TRBV29-1 with TRBJ2-3, with D tentatively TRBD1 (6 bases). Deletions cut 0 bases from V and 4 bases from J, with 14 bases between. In germline, CDR1 is SQVTM, CDR2 ANQGSEA. This CDR3 spans 15 amino acids. The CDR3 region has the DNA TGCAGCGTTGAAGATGGTTTCCAGGGGCCAGATACGCAGTATTTT. This sequence encodes CSVEDGFQGPDTQYF.

On this clonotype: Likely a read error: the CDR3 ends without its conserved phenylalanine or tryptophan. Here the CDR3 reads CSASSGGNQPQHS. The CDR3 DNA reads TGCAGTGCTAGCAGCGGTGGCAATCAGCCCCAGCATTCT. The V gene is TRBV20-1, the J gene TRBJ1-5; D not certain. V was pared by 3 bases and J by 2 bases, with 8 bases between. The length of the CDR3 is 13 residues. CDR1 and CDR2 (germline): DFQATT, SNEGSKA (reference sequence).

This clonotype showed up many times. The chain has TRBV4-3 and TRBJ1-4, with 7 bases aligning to TRBD1. V was clipped by 0 bases and J by 6 bases; unmatched bases: 7. The CDR3 is made up of 16 amino acids. Per germline, CDR1 LGHNA and CDR2 YSLEER. The CDR3 loop is CASSQDRGQSHEKLFF. CDR3 bases: TGCGCCAGCAGCCAAGATAGGGGACAGTCGCATGAAAAACTGTTTTTT.

This clonotype was counted ten times or more. For the CDR3, the DNA is TGTGCCAGCAGCCGGAGGGGGAATGAGCAGTTCTTC. Protein: CASSRRGNEQFF. The genes are TRBV3-1 and TRBJ2-1; D possibly matches TRBD1 or TRBD2 (6 bases each). The CDR3 is 12 amino acids. The germline gives CDR1 LGHDT, CDR2 YNNKEL (reference sequence). V gave up 4 bases and J gave up 7 bases, with 8 bases separating them.

This clonotype was detected a few times. This sequence joins TRBV18 and TRBJ2-7; D gene uncertain. This CDR3 is built from 12 residues. V was shortened by 2 bases and J by 6 bases, with 8 bases between the two germline ends. Germline V CDR1 and CDR2: KGHSH, LQKENI. The CDR3 nucleotides read TGTGCCAGCTCACCAAGCGAAGGCGAGCAGTACTTC. Its translation is CASSPSEGEQYF.

This clonotype occurred a few times. V is TRBV5-6 and J is TRBJ1-5; a possible D gene is TRBD1 (5 bases). Per the germline V gene, CDR1 is SGHDT and CDR2 is YYEEEE. The CDR3 is 14 amino acids. V lost 3 bases to trimming and J lost 7 bases, with 14 bases between them. CDR3 protein: CASSSWRGGQPQHF. In DNA, the CDR3 is TGTGCCAGCAGCTCATGGCGGGGCGGGCAGCCCCAGCATTTT.

The sample holds many counts of this clonotype. The V and J genes are TRBV9 and TRBJ2-3; weak D call: TRBD1 (6 bases). The CDR3 has 16 residues. Deletions cut 7 bases from V and 2 bases from J, with 20 bases between. Germline values: CDR1 SGDLS, CDR2 YYNGEE. The CDR3 here is CASSTLRTATTDTQYF. The CDR3 DNA reads TGTGCCAGCTCCACTCTAAGGACAGCAACCACAGATACGCAGTATTTT.

This clonotype was counted between two and nine times. One end of the junction varies from germline; a read error may be responsible. The CDR3 sequence is CASRSTGVLKQRF. The DNA for the CDR3 is TGTGCCAGCAGATCTACAGGGGTTTTGAAGCAGAGGTTT. The V gene is TRBV7-9, the J gene TRBJ1-1; 7 bases agree with TRBD1. This CDR3 is built from 13 residues. CDR1 is SEHNR, CDR2 FQNEAQ, per germline (reference sequence).

This clonotype was observed a handful of times. The chain's CDR3 is CASSLRLKGDTQYF. The CDR3 DNA sequence: TGTGCCAGCAGCTTACGGTTGAAGGGGGATACGCAGTATTTT. This chain connects TRBV7-2 to TRBJ2-3; maybe TRBD1 (5 bases). The CDR3 covers 14 residues. Germline CDR1 SGHTA, CDR2 FQGNSA. Trimming shortened V by 2 bases and J by 6 bases, and 12 bases separated the two germline ends.

This clonotype was seen a handful of times. The rearrangement links TRBV6-5 to TRBJ1-5; D ambiguous. The CDR3 extends over 14 amino acids. Per the germline V gene, CDR1 is MNHEY and CDR2 is SVGAGI. V dropped 6 bases and J dropped 6 bases, with 15 bases sitting between them. CDR3 nucleotides: TGTGCCAGCAGCCCCGCCGGGTCGAGTCAGCCCCAGCATTTT. Amino acid sequence: CASSPAGSSQPQHF.

This chain uses TRBV6-5 with TRBJ2-5; 10 bases are a match to TRBD2. This CDR3 has 16 amino acids. V shed 4 bases, J shed 1 base, and the junction held 6 bases outside the gene matches. From germline, CDR1 is MNHEY and CDR2 SVGAGI. For the CDR3, the DNA is TGTGCCAGCAGTTCTTCTAGCGGGGGTCTCCAAGAGACCCAGTACTTC. Translation gives CASSSSSGGLQETQYF.

This clonotype was recorded at least ten times. This chain joins TRBV29-1 and TRBJ2-1; perhaps TRBD1 as D (5 bases). The CDR3 extends over 11 amino acids. Germline V CDR1 and CDR2: SQVTM, ANQGSEA. V lost 1 base and J 9 bases, leaving 7 bases between the germline ends. The CDR3 coding sequence is TGCAGCGTTGAAGGGGGCGGTGAGCAGTTCTTC. This encodes CSVEGGGEQFF.